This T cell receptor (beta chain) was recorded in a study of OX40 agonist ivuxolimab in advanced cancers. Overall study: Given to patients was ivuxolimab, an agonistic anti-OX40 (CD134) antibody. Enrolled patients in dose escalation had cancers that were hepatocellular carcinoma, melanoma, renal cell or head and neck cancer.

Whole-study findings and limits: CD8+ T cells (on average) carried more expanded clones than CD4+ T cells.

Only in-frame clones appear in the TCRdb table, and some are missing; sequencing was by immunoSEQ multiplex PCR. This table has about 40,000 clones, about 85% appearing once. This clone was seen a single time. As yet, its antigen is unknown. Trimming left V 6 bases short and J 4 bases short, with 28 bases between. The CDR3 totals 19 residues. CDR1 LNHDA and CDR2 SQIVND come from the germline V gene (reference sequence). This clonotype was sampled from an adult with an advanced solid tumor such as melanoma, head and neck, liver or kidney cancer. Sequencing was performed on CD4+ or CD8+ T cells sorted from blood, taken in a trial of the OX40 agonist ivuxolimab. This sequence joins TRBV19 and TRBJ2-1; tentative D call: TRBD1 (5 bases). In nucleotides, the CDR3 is TGTGCCAGTAGGGGGCAAAGGTCCCAACCGATACCCTCATACAATGAGCAGTTCTTC. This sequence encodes CASRGQRSQPIPSYNEQFF.